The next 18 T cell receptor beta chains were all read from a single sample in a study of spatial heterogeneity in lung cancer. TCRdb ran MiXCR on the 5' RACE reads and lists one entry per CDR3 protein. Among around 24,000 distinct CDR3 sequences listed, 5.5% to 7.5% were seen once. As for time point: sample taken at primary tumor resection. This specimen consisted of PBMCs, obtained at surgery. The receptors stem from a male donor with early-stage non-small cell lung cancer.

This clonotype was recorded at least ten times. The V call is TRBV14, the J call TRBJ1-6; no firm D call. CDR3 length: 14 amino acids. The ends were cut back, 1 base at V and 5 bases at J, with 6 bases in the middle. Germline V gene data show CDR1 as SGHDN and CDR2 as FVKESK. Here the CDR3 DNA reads TGTGCCAGCAGCCAAGGACGGGATAATTCACCCCTCCACTTT. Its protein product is CASSQGRDNSPLHF.

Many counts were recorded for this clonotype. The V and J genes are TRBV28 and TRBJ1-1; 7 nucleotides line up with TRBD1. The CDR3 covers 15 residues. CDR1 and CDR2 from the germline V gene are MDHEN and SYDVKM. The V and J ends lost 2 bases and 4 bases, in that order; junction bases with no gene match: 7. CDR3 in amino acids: CASSLIRQGGTEAFF. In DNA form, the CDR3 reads TGTGCCAGCAGTTTAATTCGACAGGGAGGCACTGAAGCTTTCTTT.

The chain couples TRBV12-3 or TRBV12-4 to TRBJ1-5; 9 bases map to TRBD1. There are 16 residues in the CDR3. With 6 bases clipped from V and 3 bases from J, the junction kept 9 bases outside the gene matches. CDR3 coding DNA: TGTGCCAGCAGCCCTGGACAGGGGTATATCAATCAGCCCCAGCATTTT. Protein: CASSPGQGYINQPQHF.

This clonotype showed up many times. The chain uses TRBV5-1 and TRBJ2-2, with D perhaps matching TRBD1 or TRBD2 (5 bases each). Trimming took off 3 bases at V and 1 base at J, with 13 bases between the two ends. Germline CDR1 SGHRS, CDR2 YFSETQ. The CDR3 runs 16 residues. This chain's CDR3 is CASSSDFGQNTGELFF. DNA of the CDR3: TGCGCCAGCAGCTCGGACTTTGGACAGAACACCGGGGAGCTGTTTTTT.

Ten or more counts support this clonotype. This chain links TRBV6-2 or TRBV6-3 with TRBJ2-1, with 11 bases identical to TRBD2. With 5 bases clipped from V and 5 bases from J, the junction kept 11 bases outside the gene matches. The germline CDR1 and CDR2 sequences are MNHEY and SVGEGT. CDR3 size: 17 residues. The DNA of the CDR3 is TGTGCCAGCAGTCTATTTTCCGGGACTAGCGGAAACAATGAGCAGTTCTTC. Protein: CASSLFSGTSGNNEQFF.

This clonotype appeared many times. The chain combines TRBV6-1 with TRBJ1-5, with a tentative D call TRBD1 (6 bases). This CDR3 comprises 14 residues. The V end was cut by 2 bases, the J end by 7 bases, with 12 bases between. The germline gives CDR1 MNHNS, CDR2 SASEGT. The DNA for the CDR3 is TGTGCCAGCAGTGAAACGTGGGGGCAGCAGCCCCAGCATTTT. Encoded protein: CASSETWGQQPQHF.

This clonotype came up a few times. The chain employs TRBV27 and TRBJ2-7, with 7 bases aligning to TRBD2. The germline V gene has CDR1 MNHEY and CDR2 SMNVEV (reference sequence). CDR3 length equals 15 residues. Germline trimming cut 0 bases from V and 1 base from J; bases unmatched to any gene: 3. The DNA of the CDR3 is TGTGCCAGCAGTTTATCCTGGGGAGGGTCCTACGAGCAGTACTTC. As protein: CASSLSWGGSYEQYF.

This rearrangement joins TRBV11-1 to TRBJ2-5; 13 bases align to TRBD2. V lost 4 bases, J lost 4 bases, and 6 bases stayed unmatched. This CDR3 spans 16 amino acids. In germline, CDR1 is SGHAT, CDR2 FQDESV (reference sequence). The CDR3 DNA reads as TGTGCCAGCAGCTCAGGACTAGCGGGAGTTGTAGAGACCCAGTACTTC. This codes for CASSSGLAGVVETQYF.

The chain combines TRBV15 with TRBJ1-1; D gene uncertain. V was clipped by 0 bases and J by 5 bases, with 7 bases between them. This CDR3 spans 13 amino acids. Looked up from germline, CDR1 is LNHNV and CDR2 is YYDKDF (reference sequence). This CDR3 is CATSRDRVTEAFF. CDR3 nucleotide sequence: TGTGCCACCAGCAGAGATCGGGTTACTGAAGCTTTCTTT.

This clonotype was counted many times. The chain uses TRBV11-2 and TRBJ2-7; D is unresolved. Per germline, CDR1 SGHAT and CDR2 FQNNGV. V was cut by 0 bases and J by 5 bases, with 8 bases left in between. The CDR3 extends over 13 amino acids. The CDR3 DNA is TGTGCCAGCAGCTTAGATATGTCGGACGAGCAGTACTTC. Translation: CASSLDMSDEQYF.

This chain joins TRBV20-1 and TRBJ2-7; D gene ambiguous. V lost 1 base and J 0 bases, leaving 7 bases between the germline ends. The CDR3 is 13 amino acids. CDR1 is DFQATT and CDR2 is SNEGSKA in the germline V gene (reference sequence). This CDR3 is CSARVVNSYEQYF. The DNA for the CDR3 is TGCAGTGCTAGAGTGGTGAACTCCTACGAGCAGTACTTC.

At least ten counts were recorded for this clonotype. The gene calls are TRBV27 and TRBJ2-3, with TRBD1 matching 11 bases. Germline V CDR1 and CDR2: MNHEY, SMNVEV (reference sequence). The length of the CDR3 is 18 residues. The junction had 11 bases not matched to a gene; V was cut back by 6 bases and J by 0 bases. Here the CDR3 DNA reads TGTGCCAGCAGCCCCCGGACAGGGGGCGGACGGAGCACAGATACGCAGTATTTT. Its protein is CASSPRTGGGRSTDTQYF.

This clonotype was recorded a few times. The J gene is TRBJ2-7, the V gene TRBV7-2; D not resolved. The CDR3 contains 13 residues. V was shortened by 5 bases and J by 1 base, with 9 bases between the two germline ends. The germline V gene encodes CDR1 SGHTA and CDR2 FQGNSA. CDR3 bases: TGTGCCAGCAGCCCGGTCCAGTCCTACGAGCAGTACTTC. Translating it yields CASSPVQSYEQYF.

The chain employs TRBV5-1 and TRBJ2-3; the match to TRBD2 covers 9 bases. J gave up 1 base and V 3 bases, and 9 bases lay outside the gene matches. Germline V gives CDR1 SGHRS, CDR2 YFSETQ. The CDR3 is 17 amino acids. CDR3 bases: TGCGCCAGCAGCTCCCCCCGGACTAGCGAAGGCACAGATACGCAGTATTTT. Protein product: CASSSPRTSEGTDTQYF.

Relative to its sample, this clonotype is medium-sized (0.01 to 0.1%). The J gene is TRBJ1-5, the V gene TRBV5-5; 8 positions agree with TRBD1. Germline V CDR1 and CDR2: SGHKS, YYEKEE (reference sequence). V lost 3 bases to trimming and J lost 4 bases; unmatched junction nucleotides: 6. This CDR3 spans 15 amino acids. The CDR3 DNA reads TGTGCCAGCAGCTGGACAGGGAGGAGGAATCAGCCCCAGCATTTT. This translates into CASSWTGRRNQPQHF.

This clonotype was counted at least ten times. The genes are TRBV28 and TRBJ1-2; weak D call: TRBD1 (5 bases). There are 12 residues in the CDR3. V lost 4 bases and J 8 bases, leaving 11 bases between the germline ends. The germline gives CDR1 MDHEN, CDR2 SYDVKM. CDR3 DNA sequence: TGTGCCAGCAGTTCCCAGGGTAGCGGCTACACCTTC. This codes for CASSSQGSGYTF.

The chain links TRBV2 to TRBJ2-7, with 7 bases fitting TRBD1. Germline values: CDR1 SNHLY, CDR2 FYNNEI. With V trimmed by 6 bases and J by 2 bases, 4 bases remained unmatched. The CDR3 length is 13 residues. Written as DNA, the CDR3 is TGTGCCAGCAGGGACAGGCTCCCCTACGAGCAGTACGTC. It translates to CASRDRLPYEQYV.

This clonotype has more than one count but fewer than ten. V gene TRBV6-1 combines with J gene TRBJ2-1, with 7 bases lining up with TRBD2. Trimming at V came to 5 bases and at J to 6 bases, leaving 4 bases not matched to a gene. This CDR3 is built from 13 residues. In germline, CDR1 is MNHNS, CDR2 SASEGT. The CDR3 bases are TGTGCCAGCAGTTGGACTAGTAGCAATGAGCAGTTCTTC. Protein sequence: CASSWTSSNEQFF.